The rows below give T cell receptor beta chains drawn from one sample of a study of tumor-infiltrating lymphocytes in localized non-small cell lung cancer. The assay was immunoSEQ multiplex PCR, and TCRdb's table has in-frame clones only and misses some. The sample lists about 16,000 clones, around 82% occurring once. The sequenced sample was uninvolved lung tissue not adjacent to the tumor. All receptors come from a human donor with non-small cell lung cancer. The CDR3 runs from the conserved cysteine through the conserved F or W. Each record gives: J gene, V gene, clone size, D gene, CDR3 DNA, CDR3 protein. The D gene is left open where the match is weak. Part of the rows lack a size; the others show once, few, many or a class for expanded clones.

>TRBJ2-1|TRBV2|.|.
TGTGCCAGCAGTTACTCAGACAATGAGCAGTTCTTC
CASSYSDNEQFF
>TRBJ2-5|TRBV7-2|.|TRBD1
TGTGCCAGCAGCTCGAACAGGGGCCGGGAGACCCAGTACTTC
CASSSNRGRETQYF
>TRBJ2-1|TRBV7-2|.|TRBD2
TGTGCCAGCAGCTTAGTCCGACTAGCCGTATACAATGAGCAGTTCTTC
CASSLVRLAVYNEQFF
>TRBJ2-7|TRBV6-5|.|.
TGTGCCAGCAGATCAGCGGCTGCTAACTCCTACGAGCAGTACTTC
CASRSAAANSYEQYF
>TRBJ2-7|TRBV30|.|.
TGTGCCTGGAGTAAAGGGACTGTAGGTGAGCAGTACTTC
CAWSKGTVGEQYF
>TRBJ2-7|TRBV7-2|few|.
TGTGCCAGCAGCACCGACAGGATCACCTACGAGCAGTACTTC
CASSTDRITYEQYF
>TRBJ2-5|TRBV5-5|.|TRBD2
TGTGCCAGCAGCTCCGGGACTACCCAAGAGACCCAGTACTTC
CASSSGTTQETQYF
>TRBJ2-1|TRBV2|.|.
TGTGCCAGCAGTGAAGGGCTGGCGGGTGAGCAGTTCTTC
CASSEGLAGEQFF
>TRBJ1-1|TRBV5-6|.|.
TGTGCGACCTCCCGAACAGATAACACTGAAGCTTTCTTT
CATSRTDNTEAFF
>TRBJ1-2|TRBV2|few|.
TGTGCCAGCAACCCCGCCCGGGCCCCCGGAGGCTACACCTTC
CASNPARAPGGYTF
>TRBJ2-2|TRBV4-1|.|.
TGCGCCAGCAGCCAACCGGTGTGGGAGACGGCAAACACCGGGGAGCTGTTTTTT
CASSQPVWETANTGELFF
>TRBJ1-5|TRBV28|.|TRBD1
TGTGCCAGCAGTTTGGCACAGGGGGAGACTCAGCCCCAGCATTTT
CASSLAQGETQPQHF
>TRBJ2-1|TRBV6-5|once|TRBD2
TGTGCCAGCAAGGGGACTAGCGGTTACAATGAGCAGTTCTTC
CASKGTSGYNEQFF
>TRBJ1-5|TRBV5-1|.|TRBD1
TGCGCCAGCAGCTTGGAGGGGACAGGGCACCAGCCCCAGCATTTT
CASSLEGTGHQPQHF
>TRBJ2-7|TRBV7-9|.|.
TGTGCCAGCAGCCCCGTGACAGCGAGCTCCTACGAGCAGTACTTC
CASSPVTASSYEQYF
>TRBJ1-1|TRBV19|once|.
TGTGCCAGTAGTATTCGGCAGGACTCCTTCCGCATGAACACTGAAGCTTTCTTT
CASSIRQDSFRMNTEAFF
>TRBJ2-2|TRBV6-8|.|TRBD2
TGTGCCCCCCCCGGGGCAAGACTAGCGAGCACCGGGGAGCTGTTTTTT
CAPPGARLASTGELFF
>TRBJ2-5|TRBV2|once|.
TGTGCCAGCAGACAGGGCCACGAGACCCAGTACTTC
CASRQGHETQYF